The subject of this entry is one T cell receptor (beta chain). This clone's antigen is unknown. No much larger clonotype is one base removed from it; base qualities were not supplied. The intended sense of this specimen's time point label: week 47, end of study. A 20-mer mutant IDH1 peptide at 300 micrograms in Montanide made up each vaccine dose, which was injected subcutaneously together with topical imiquimod. Patients received eight vaccinations in weeks 1, 3, 5, 7, 11, 15, 19 and 23, corresponding to visits V03 through V10. Newly diagnosed WHO grade 3 or 4 IDH1-mutant astrocytomas showing loss of nuclear ATRX were present in the donors. The samples were drawn from NOA16, a multicentre, single-arm, open-label phase I trial in Germany that tested a mutant IDH1 peptide vaccine in humans for the first time. Genomic DNA for TCRB sequencing was extracted from EDTA blood using the DNeasy Blood and Tissue Kit.

These data originate in a study of a mutant IDH1 vaccine in newly diagnosed glioma (dated by TCRdb to the early 2020s). Background on the whole study: Vaccination was initiated 4-6 weeks after radiotherapy alone, or concurrently with temozolomide cycles in the chemotherapy-containing groups. The week-35 safety follow-up took place at visit V12, and the week-47 end of study took place at visit V13. Peripheral blood was drawn at six visits: V03 (baseline), V05, V07, V10, V12 and V13. Prior to enrollment, standard therapy consisting of radiotherapy alone, temozolomide alone, or radiochemotherapy with temozolomide had been administered to patients, with the combination being received by most patients. For exploratory analyses, fewer than 30 treated patients had longitudinal TCRB deep sequencing done wherever samples were available. Of the approximately 32 treated patients, roughly 62% were male and around 40% were female, and the mean age was approximately 40 years.

To prepare the library, the immunoSEQ multiplex PCR assay was applied. Rearranged TCR beta chain sequences were amplified with the hsTCRB Kit following the manufacturer's protocol. TCRB libraries were sequenced on an Illumina MiSeq. The original methods were these. The kit vendor's proprietary platform handled demultiplexing, trimming and gene mapping. The source is immuneACCESS, and TCRdb retained only in-frame sequences with V and J called. Part of the clones is not carried over; for the studies checked, unresolved V genes explain less than half of this, and the remainder is unexplained. V, J and clone size were drawn from that table, and D and trimming were deduced from the DNA. Here the sample has about 34,000 clones; about 86% occur a single time. The top ten hold 9.5% to 15% of the sample. Findings and caveats that apply to the study as a whole: It was noted by the authors that analyses of patient blood samples could not be reproduced owing to sample limitations. No apparent relationship was observed between pseudoprogression and alterations in the top peripheral T cell clonotypes detected by TCRB sequencing. Availability determined which PBMC samples were chosen for TCRB deep sequencing. Vaccine-induced immune responses across multiple MHC alleles were detected in approximately 93% of patients.

This receptor was taken from a woman in her thirties with glioma. The sample in question was PBMCs, obtained from a glioma patient whose treatment included an IDH1 peptide vaccine.

The CDR3 protein sequence reads: CASSRVPGANVLTF. DNA sequence: TGTGCCAGCTCCAGGGTCCCTGGGGCCAACGTCCTGACTTTC. This chain joins TRBV6-5 to TRBJ2-6; the D gene is perhaps TRBD1, from 5 matching bases. Including cysteine and phenylalanine, the CDR3 has 14 amino acids. CDR3 DNA is the only sequence kept; it has 42 bases, read in frame from the first base. The junction shows trimming of 8 bases on V and 2 bases on J, plus 10 bases between the germline ends. The germline V gene encodes CDR1 MNHEY and CDR2 SVGAGI.